Below, 10 T cell receptor beta chains from the same sample are listed, as sequenced in a study of CD8+CD57+ T cells in acquired aplastic anemia. Genomic DNA acted as the template from which TCR beta VDJ combination and CDR3 sequence profiling were carried out. One entry per CDR3 protein results from TCRdb running MiXCR on the reads. Here the sample spans 200,000 or so distinct CDR3 sequences, over 60% being singletons. Sequenced material: sorted CD4+, CD8+, or CD8+CD57+ T cells (not recorded which) from PBMCs. The receptor set was obtained from a human donor with severe aplastic anemia or a healthy control (not recorded which).

This clonotype has a handful of counts. The V call is TRBV2, the J call TRBJ2-7; TRBD1 agrees at 9 bases. Germline V CDR1 and CDR2: SNHLY, FYNNEI. The CDR3 runs to 12 residues. J was trimmed by 12 bases and V by 6 bases; bases with no gene match: 9. This CDR3 reads CASRRRTGERYF. In DNA, the CDR3 is TGTGCCAGCAGAAGGAGGACAGGGGAAAGGTACTTC.

This clonotype was seen repeatedly, ten times or more. The chain employs TRBV6-6 and TRBJ2-7; D perhaps matches TRBD2 (5 bases). CDR3 size: 12 residues. Germline V gene lookup returns CDR1 MNHNY and CDR2 SVGAGI (reference sequence). The germline V and J ends were trimmed by 5 bases and 3 bases, with 8 bases remaining between them. DNA for the CDR3: TGTGCCAGCAGTGACACTAGCTACGAGCAGTACTTC. Its translation is CASSDTSYEQYF.

The CDR3 spells CASSELGTENTEAFF. CDR3 coding DNA: TGTGCCAGCAGTGAACTGGGGACAGAGAACACTGAAGCTTTCTTT. This chain uses TRBV2 with TRBJ1-1; 7 positions agree with TRBD1. The CDR3 length is 15 residues. Trimming took 2 bases from V and 1 from J; bases not matched to a gene: 4. From germline, CDR1 is SNHLY and CDR2 FYNNEI.

This clonotype was found many times. The rearrangement links TRBV6-5 to TRBJ1-1; TRBD1 aligns across 7 bases. Germline CDR1 is MNHEY and CDR2 is SVGAGI. The CDR3 sequence is 13 residues long. Trimming at V came to 5 bases and at J to 4 bases, leaving 4 bases not matched to a gene. CDR3 loop: CASSQGVGTEAFF. The CDR3 DNA follows: TGTGCCAGCAGTCAGGGGGTTGGCACTGAAGCTTTCTTT.

This rearrangement joins TRBV28 to TRBJ1-2; D unresolved. Germline V gene lookup returns CDR1 MDHEN and CDR2 SYDVKM. The length of the CDR3 is 13 residues. Trimming cost V 0 bases and J 6 bases, with 8 bases left between them. The CDR3 here is CASSLWSRNGYTF. The CDR3 region has the DNA TGTGCCAGCAGTTTATGGTCCAGGAATGGCTACACCTTC.

This chain connects TRBV10-3 to TRBJ2-2, with TRBD2 matching 7 bases. The V segment lost 4 bases and the J segment 2 bases; nucleotides outside the gene matches: 4. Germline V lookup: CDR1 ENHRY, CDR2 SYGVKD. The CDR3 consists of 15 residues. CDR3 nucleotides: TGTGCCATCAGTGCGTCGGGGGGAAACACCGGGGAGCTGTTTTTT. The encoded protein is CAISASGGNTGELFF.

In this sample, this clonotype turned up many times. J is TRBJ2-7 and V is TRBV27; TRBD2 agrees at 7 bases. Looked up from germline, CDR1 is MNHEY and CDR2 is SMNVEV (reference sequence). The CDR3 sequence is 14 residues long. Trimming removed 5 bases from V and 3 bases from J; junction bases left unmatched: 7. This chain's CDR3 is CASSPREAFYEQYF. Written as DNA, the CDR3 is TGTGCCAGCAGTCCCCGGGAGGCGTTCTACGAGCAGTACTTC.

This clonotype has a handful of counts. The genes are TRBV19 and TRBJ2-7; tentatively, D is TRBD2 (5 bases). The V gene's germline CDR1 is LNHDA and CDR2 SQIVND (reference sequence). V gave up 3 bases and J gave up 7 bases, with 16 bases separating them. The CDR3 spans 14 residues. The chain's CDR3 is CASSIDRPGGEQYF. Here the CDR3 DNA reads TGTGCCAGTAGTATTGACCGGCCCGGCGGGGAGCAGTACTTC.

The genes are TRBV5-1 and TRBJ2-7; TRBD1 agrees at 7 bases. This CDR3 region has 15 residues. V shed 0 bases and J 0 bases; nucleotides not matched to a gene: 3. CDR1 SGHRS and CDR2 YFSETQ come from the germline V gene. CDR3 in DNA: TGCGCCAGCAGCTTGGAGGGGGCGGGCTCCTACGAGCAGTACTTC. Protein product: CASSLEGAGSYEQYF. The whole variable domain, remainder taken from reference TRBV5-1 and TRBJ2-7, is KAGVTQTPRYLIKTRGQQVTLSCSPISGHRSVSWYQQTPGQGLQFLFEYFSETQRNKGNFPGRFSGRQFSNSRSEMNVSTLELGDSALYLCASSLEGAGSYEQYFGPGTRLTVT.

As for this clonotype: A clone one base away is much larger, so this may be a read error. The V call is TRBV2, the J call TRBJ2-5, with unresolved D. CDR1 is SNHLY, CDR2 FYNNEI, per germline. CDR3 size: 15 residues. As DNA, the CDR3 is TGTGCCAGCAGTTATATGGGCACTGAGCAAGGGACCCAGTACTTC. This translates into CASSYMGTEQGTQYF.